The 4 T cell receptor beta chains below were found in one sample sequenced in a study of cytomegalovirus exposure and HLA in healthy donors. The PCR had 60 Vbeta and 13 Jbeta primers. The repertoire was sequenced with immunoSEQ multiplex PCR; TCRdb's copy has only in-frame clones and lacks some. The table includes some 200,000 clones, 80% to 85% detected once. Sequenced sample: PBMCs. The receptor source for this set is a woman between 18 and 29 years old in good health and CMV-seronegative.

A word on this clone: Distinct nucleotide sequences in the sample also encode this CDR3. In nucleotides, the CDR3 is TGTGCCAGCAGTTACTCTACTAGCGGGAGCACAGATACGCAGTATTTT. Encoded protein: CASSYSTSGSTDTQYF. The gene calls are TRBV6-5 and TRBJ2-3; 9 bases are a match to TRBD2. The CDR3 runs 16 residues. In germline, CDR1 is MNHEY, CDR2 SVGAGI. V was pared by 0 bases and J by 0 bases, with 1 base of the junction left unmatched.

On this clone: The sample holds other DNA sequences that translate to the same CDR3. The gene calls are TRBV18 and TRBJ2-5; D possibly corresponds to TRBD1 (5 bases). CDR1 is KGHSH, CDR2 LQKENI, per germline. The CDR3 totals 13 residues. The V gene lost 1 base and the J gene lost 2 bases, with 5 bases spanning the gap. CDR3 bases: TGTGCCAGCTCACCACGACAGCAAGAGACCCAGTACTTC. Encoded protein: CASSPRQQETQYF.

The gene calls are TRBV6-5 and TRBJ2-6; D ambiguous. This CDR3 is built from 15 residues. Per germline, CDR1 MNHEY and CDR2 SVGAGI. The V gene lost 6 bases and the J gene lost 1 base, with 10 bases spanning the gap. The CDR3 protein is CASRPTQSGANVLTF. CDR3 in DNA: TGTGCCAGCAGGCCAACCCAGTCTGGGGCCAACGTCCTGACTTTC.

V usage is TRBV6-5 and J usage is TRBJ2-1; 7 bases map to TRBD2. Germline CDR1 reads MNHEY; CDR2 reads SVGAGI. J was trimmed by 6 bases and V by 1 base; bases with no gene match: 6. The CDR3 contains 15 residues. The CDR3 nucleotides are TGTGCCAGCAGTTACTTCGTTCTAGCGGTCAATGAGCAGTTCTTC. Encoded protein: CASSYFVLAVNEQFF.